What follows are 6 T cell receptor beta chains derived from one specimen sequenced in a study of T cell repertoires in aging, cancer and after chemotherapy. Rearranged V-D-J TRB sequences were amplified with a mixed TRB-A/B primer pool. MiXCR, applied by TCRdb to the multiplex PCR reads, yields one record per CDR3 protein. The table records over 10,000 distinct CDR3 sequences, 21% of them present only once. TCR beta rearrangements were amplified from peripheral blood genomic DNA. Sample: blood. All receptors derive from a human donor in good health.

By share of the sample, this clonotype is medium-sized. This chain joins TRBV15 and TRBJ1-1; D possibly corresponds to TRBD1 (6 bases). Germline V gene data show CDR1 as LNHNV and CDR2 as YYDKDF (reference sequence). Trimming left V 1 base short and J 1 base short, with 7 bases between. The CDR3 is made up of 14 amino acids. This chain's CDR3 is CATSRAGQNTEAFF. CDR3 DNA: TGTGCCACCAGCAGAGCGGGACAGAACACTGAAGCTTTCTTT.

This clonotype was counted between two and nine times. The chain links TRBV20-1 to TRBJ2-7; TRBD1 matches at 7 bases. The CDR3 is made up of 14 amino acids. The trim removed 4 bases at V and 5 bases at J, leaving 11 bases unmatched. From germline, CDR1 is DFQATT and CDR2 SNEGSKA (reference sequence). The CDR3 region is CSAMLGAGGNEQYF. CDR3 bases: TGCAGTGCTATGCTCGGGGCAGGGGGAAACGAGCAGTACTTC.

This chain connects TRBV5-1 to TRBJ2-5; D possibly corresponds to TRBD1 (5 bases). Trimming shortened V by 5 bases and J by 1 base, and 9 bases separated the two germline ends. The CDR3 has 13 amino acids. Germline V gene lookup returns CDR1 SGHRS and CDR2 YFSETQ. The CDR3 DNA follows: TGCGCCAGCAGTAGACAGATCCAAGAGACCCAGTACTTC. It codes for CASSRQIQETQYF.

This clonotype was detected once. V is TRBV4-3 and J is TRBJ2-1; 7 bases align to TRBD1. Germline trimming cut 0 bases from V and 4 bases from J; bases unmatched to any gene: 21. The CDR3 is 21 amino acids. The V gene's germline CDR1 is LGHNA and CDR2 YSLEER. The CDR3 spells CASSQEGISTGERGGYNEQFF. The CDR3 DNA is TGCGCCAGCAGCCAAGAAGGGATAAGTACAGGGGAACGAGGGGGTTACAATGAGCAGTTCTTC.

This clonotype is deemed medium-sized. This chain links TRBV6-6 with TRBJ1-2; no clear D. The CDR3 totals 12 residues. The V end was cut by 7 bases, the J end by 4 bases, with 10 bases between. CDR1 and CDR2 (germline): MNHNY, SVGAGI (reference sequence). Here the CDR3 reads CASTSDPYGYTF. The DNA for the CDR3 is TGTGCCAGCACCTCAGATCCCTATGGCTACACCTTC.

This clonotype was seen many times. In DNA form, the CDR3 reads TGTGCCAGCAGCTATACAAGCGGGGGGCCGTACAATGAGCAGTTCTTC. It translates to CASSYTSGGPYNEQFF. The chain couples TRBV7-2 to TRBJ2-1; 9 bases align to TRBD2. This CDR3 is 16 amino acids long. The V segment lost 4 bases and the J segment 4 bases; nucleotides outside the gene matches: 8. Germline V lookup: CDR1 SGHTA, CDR2 FQGNSA.